This T cell receptor beta chain was obtained from a study of early T cells in non-severe SARS-CoV-2 infection. CDR1 is SNHLY, CDR2 FYNNEI, per germline. The CDR3 is 15 amino acids. Trimming pared 1 base from V and 7 bases from J, leaving 14 bases between. Each CDR3 protein is one row after TCRdb ran MiXCR on the 5' RACE reads. Of 55,000 to 65,000 distinct CDR3 sequences listed, about 16% are singletons. This TCR came from an adult who was a healthcare worker with PCR-confirmed SARS-CoV-2 infection or an uninfected control (not recorded which). The chain links TRBV2 to TRBJ2-1; D is uncertain. This specimen consisted of whole blood, obtained at baseline. CDR3 region: CASSEGGRFANEQFF. The CDR3 DNA reads as TGTGCCAGCAGTGAAGGGGGTAGGTTTGCGAATGAGCAGTTCTTC.